The sequence of this T cell receptor (beta chain) was determined in a study of T cells in Graves' hyperthyroidism and ophthalmopathy (dated by TCRdb to the late 2010s). Regarding the research as a whole: Peripheral blood was collected at initial diagnosis, before any treatment. To identify TCR V-J signatures that set the groups apart, the researchers used a discovery cohort of 100 patients, made up of under 45 with Graves' ophthalmopathy and about 60 with stable Graves' hyperthyroidism. Prospective prediction of ophthalmopathy was tested in an independent validation cohort consisting of 18 to 20 hyperthyroidism patients and 17 patients who later progressed to ophthalmopathy. For training and testing, the roughly 100 patients in the discovery cohort were randomly divided in a 7:3 ratio. The study also compared thyroid tissue and blood T-cell repertoires from five or six Graves' hyperthyroidism patients. After blood sampling, hyperthyroidism patients were treated with methimazole at a starting dose of 30 mg daily, and ophthalmopathy patients were treated with high-dose intravenous methylprednisolone. TCR Vbeta CDR3 sequencing of 135 peripheral blood samples (over 40 ophthalmopathy, about 80 hyperthyroidism and approximately 17 progressor patients) is reported in the paper.

A patient counted as having stable Graves' hyperthyroidism if no progression to ophthalmopathy occurred over 18 months of follow-up. Hyperthyroidism patients were newly diagnosed, had a disease duration of under 2 months, and were aged 18 to 65 years. Any patient with an uncontrolled infection, another autoimmune disease, pregnancy or lactation was excluded. Diagnoses relied on clinical symptoms, serum thyroxine and TRAb, thyroid ultrasound and orbital computed tomography. PBMCs were isolated from about 9.2 ml of fresh peripheral blood by Ficoll-Paque density gradient centrifugation. Total RNA was extracted using Trizol reagent, and RNA quality was assessed on an Agilent 2100 Bioanalyzer. Points the paper makes about the study in general: No statistical method was used to set the sample size in advance, and investigators knew the group allocation. In validation, the model predicted progression to ophthalmopathy with approximately 71% sensitivity and around 72% specificity, a median of around six months before onset. Most expanded thyroid clonotypes (frequency above 0.001) were also detected in blood, a finding suggesting that blood repertoires may reflect thyroid immune responses. A model built on a 13 V-J signature distinguished ophthalmopathy from stable hyperthyroidism, reaching 85% to 90% sensitivity and about 81% specificity in cross-validation and 80%/75% in testing.

The TCR beta CDR3 regions were amplified from RNA transcripts. The first round of RT-PCR for the TCR CDR3 was performed with the HTBI primer set and the Qiagen OneStep RT-PCR kit. Libraries were constructed in a second round of multiplex PCR, after which size selection and purification were performed. Libraries were sequenced paired-end with 100 bp reads on an Illumina HiSeq2000. The original pipeline was this. Raw data were processed with SOAPnuke, discarding reads with adapters, uncalled bases, mean Phred below 15, or no exact constant-primer or identifier match. COPE v1.2.5 was used to merge high-quality paired reads, and clonotypes were defined as unique nucleotide sequences. MiTCR v1.1 was used to align the clonotypes against IMGT TRBV, TRBD and TRBJ reference segments. The analysis was restricted to V-J combinations with a frequency above 0.0001, which together covered 99% to 99.2% of the repertoires. A TCS score was defined as the ratio of F50 (clonal expansion) to E x V (chaos), with BLOSUM62-based TCRdist applied between CDR3 peptides within each V-J. Welch's t-statistics and random forest reduced around 520 V-J features to 10 to 15, which were used in a naive Bayes classifier (R e1071). Using fastp at Q25 and MiXCR, TCRdb reprocessed the public reads and kept productive beta chains. A single entry per CDR3 protein holds the most common genes and DNA from its merged rows. These V and J calls originate from TCRdb's pipeline instead of the authors' own analysis. Present in this sample are around 690,000 distinct CDR3 sequences, around a sixth of which were seen just once. Around 15% of the sample rests with the top ten.

To note about this clonotype: Its antigen specificity is not known. Base qualities were left out, and no much larger clone turns up one base away.

The sequenced sample consisted of blood. The clonotype originates from a man aged 45-60 years with Graves' hyperthyroidism.

The DNA sequence reads TGTGCCAGCAGCTTACCTTCAATCATACAGGGAGCGAACACCGGGGAGCTGTTTTTT. Translated, this gives CASSLPSIIQGANTGELFF. The V and J genes are TRBV13 and TRBJ2-2; a tentative D match to TRBD1 spans 6 bases. Reading from cysteine to phenylalanine, the CDR3 counts 19 amino acids. Only the CDR3 DNA is retained, 57 bases long and in frame from the first base. The germline V gene (reference sequence) gives CDR1 as PRHDT and CDR2 as FYEKMQ. Trimming takes 2 bases from V and 0 bases from J, and the germline ends sit 19 bases apart.